Presented here are 8 T cell receptor beta chains from one specimen sequenced in a study of technical replicates of blood from a handful of donors. Repertoires were generated with immunoSEQ multiplex PCR, while TCRdb's copy carries only in-frame clones and drops some. This table has some 82,000 clones, approximately 97% appearing once. The sequencing input was T cells isolated from PBMCs. These receptor sequences come from a human donor in good health.

The chain recombines TRBV10-2 with TRBJ2-7; 10 bases fit TRBD2. The CDR3 is made up of 15 amino acids. The germline V gene has CDR1 WSHSY and CDR2 SAAADI. The V gene end was trimmed by 3 bases and the J gene end by 7 bases; junction bases not matched to a gene: 9. DNA of the CDR3: TGCGCCAGCAGTGAACCAGCGGGGGGGATTGGGGAGCAGTACTTC. Protein sequence: CASSEPAGGIGEQYF.

The chain uses TRBV11-2 and TRBJ2-3; D is possibly TRBD1 (6 bases). Per germline, CDR1 SGHAT and CDR2 FQNNGV. Trimming removed 5 bases at V and 0 bases at J, with 9 bases between. CDR3 length: 14 residues. The CDR3 DNA reads as TGTGCCAGCAGCCTCGGACAGAGCACAGATACGCAGTATTTT. This translates into CASSLGQSTDTQYF.

As regards this clone: A junction end diverges from the germline sequence, so it may reflect a read error. The rearrangement uses TRBV6-6 and TRBJ1-2; D is perhaps TRBD1 (5 bases). Germline CDR1 and CDR2: MNHNY and SVGAGI (reference sequence). This CDR3 is built from 14 residues. In nucleotides, the CDR3 is TGTGCCAGCAGGTACTCGACAGCCGCCTATGGCTACACCTTC. This translates into CASRYSTAAYGYTF.

DNA of the CDR3: TGCGCCAGCAGTGTTGCGGGAGGTCCCGAGCAGTACTTC. Translated: CASSVAGGPEQYF. The rearrangement links TRBV10-2 to TRBJ2-7, with 8 bases matching TRBD2. The germline CDR1 and CDR2 sequences are WSHSY and SAAADI. V gave up 4 bases and J gave up 6 bases; unmatched junction bases: 5. The CDR3 consists of 13 residues.

This chain connects TRBV28 to TRBJ2-7, with 10 bases matching TRBD2. V trimming: 5 bases; J trimming: 5 bases; junction bases outside the gene matches: 6. Germline V gene lookup returns CDR1 MDHEN and CDR2 SYDVKM. There are 14 residues in the CDR3. The CDR3 nucleotides are TGTGCCAGCAGTCTAGCGGGGGATTTCCACGAGCAGTACTTC. It is translated as CASSLAGDFHEQYF.

This chain joins TRBV5-1 and TRBJ1-5, with 8 bases lining up with TRBD1. CDR1 SGHRS and CDR2 YFSETQ come from the germline V gene. Trimming cost V 0 bases and J 0 bases; bases outside gene matches: 17. This CDR3 spans 21 amino acids. The CDR3 loop reads CASSLGRGQGAAEYSNQPQHF. The CDR3 nucleotides read TGCGCCAGCAGCTTGGGGAGAGGACAGGGCGCGGCCGAATATAGCAATCAGCCCCAGCATTTT.

The gene calls are TRBV7-2 and TRBJ1-6; 10 positions agree with TRBD1. The germline V gene encodes CDR1 SGHTA and CDR2 FQGNSA. There are 16 residues in the CDR3. Trimming cost V 4 bases and J 3 bases; bases outside gene matches: 3. CDR3 residues: CASSSTGGLYNSPLHF. The CDR3 nucleotides read TGTGCCAGCAGCTCGACAGGGGGCCTCTATAATTCACCCCTCCACTTT.

This chain joins TRBV19 and TRBJ2-7; maybe TRBD2 (5 bases). The germline V and J ends were trimmed by 3 bases and 2 bases, with 11 bases remaining between them. CDR3 length equals 14 residues. Looked up from germline, CDR1 is LNHDA and CDR2 is SQIVND (reference sequence). CDR3: CASSISFGAYEQYF. The CDR3 coding sequence is TGTGCCAGTAGTATTTCTTTCGGGGCCTACGAGCAGTACTTC.